A selection of T cell receptor beta chains follows, all from one sample in a study of regulatory dendritic cells for organ transplantation. The antigens for these receptors are not known. Sequencing used immunoSEQ multiplex PCR; TCRdb keeps in-frame clones, though not all of them. The top ten hold more than 1% of the sample, which has 9,500 to 15,000 clones, around three fifths seen once. The source material was naive CD8+ T cells from blood cultured with dendritic cells. These receptors all come from a human donor in good health. Each CDR3 is given with its conserved first and last residue. The D gene is left open where the match is weak. Clone size is shown for a subset of rows, as once, few, many or a class of expanded clone.

J: TRBJ1-2
V: TRBV7-9
size: few
D: .
CDR3: CASAQGIAGKTNYGYTF
DNA: TGTGCCAGCGCTCAGGGTATTGCAGGAAAAACTAACTATGGCTACACCTTC

J: TRBJ2-2
V: TRBV7-7
size: .
D: .
CDR3: CASSPGHYIGELFF
DNA: TGTGCCAGCAGTCCGGGACATTACATCGGGGAGCTGTTTTTT

J: TRBJ2-1
V: TRBV13
size: .
D: TRBD2
CDR3: CASSSGVGRGGLNEQFF
DNA: TGTGCCAGCAGCTCAGGTGTCGGGAGGGGAGGTCTCAATGAGCAGTTCTTC

J: TRBJ2-7
V: TRBV7-9
size: .
D: .
CDR3: CASRHDSSYEQYF
DNA: TGTGCCAGCAGACATGACAGCTCCTACGAGCAGTACTTC

J: TRBJ1-2
V: TRBV27
size: .
D: TRBD1
CDR3: CASSLSISSGGFYGYTF
DNA: TGTGCCAGCAGTTTATCGATCTCGTCAGGGGGCTTTTATGGCTACACCTTC

J: TRBJ1-1
V: TRBV11-2
size: .
D: TRBD1
CDR3: CASSTTGGGNTEAFF
DNA: TGTGCCAGCAGTACTACAGGGGGAGGAAACACTGAAGCTTTCTTT

J: TRBJ2-3
V: TRBV7-8
size: few
D: TRBD2
CDR3: CASSSRLAGGTDTQYF
DNA: TGTGCCAGCAGCTCACGGCTAGCGGGGGGCACAGATACGCAGTATTTT

J: TRBJ1-2
V: TRBV7-9
size: few
D: TRBD1
CDR3: CASSPSSAGQGGYGYTF
DNA: TGTGCCAGCAGCCCCTCCTCAGCGGGACAGGGGGGATATGGCTACACCTTC

J: TRBJ1-2
V: TRBV6-6
size: .
D: .
CDR3: CASSNRGTNYGYTF
DNA: TGTGCCAGCAGCAACAGAGGGACTAACTATGGCTACACCTTC

J: TRBJ2-4
V: TRBV2
size: .
D: TRBD2
CDR3: CASTGTSGSNIQYF
DNA: TGTGCCAGCACTGGGACTAGCGGTTCGAACATTCAGTACTTC

J: TRBJ2-1
V: TRBV4-2
size: .
D: TRBD1
CDR3: CASSQAVGTGAPGNGQFF
DNA: TGTGCCAGCAGCCAAGCTGTTGGGACAGGGGCTCCGGGCAATGGGCAGTTCTTC

J: TRBJ2-7
V: TRBV5-4
size: .
D: TRBD2
CDR3: CASSVAGPYYEQYF
DNA: TGTGCCAGCAGCGTAGCGGGGCCATACTACGAGCAGTACTTC

J: TRBJ1-2
V: TRBV4-2
size: .
D: TRBD1
CDR3: CASSQLPRDRANYGYTF
DNA: TGTGCCAGCAGCCAATTACCCCGGGACAGGGCTAACTATGGCTACACCTTC

J: TRBJ2-3
V: TRBV4-1
size: .
D: TRBD1
CDR3: CASSQRDRGVDTQYF
DNA: TGCGCCAGCAGCCAACGGGACAGGGGAGTAGATACGCAGTATTTT

J: TRBJ1-1
V: TRBV7-8
size: .
D: .
CDR3: CASSLGQVKKAFF
DNA: TGTGCCAGCAGCTTAGGACAGGTGAAAAAAGCTTTCTTT

J: TRBJ2-1
V: TRBV7-9
size: .
D: TRBD2
CDR3: CASSSPPGLAGNEQFF
DNA: TGTGCCAGCAGCTCCCCTCCGGGACTAGCGGGGAATGAGCAGTTCTTC

J: TRBJ2-3
V: TRBV7-9
size: few
D: TRBD2
CDR3: CASSLALRGAQYF
DNA: TGTGCCAGCAGCTTAGCCCTACGGGGGGCGCAGTATTTT

J: TRBJ2-1
V: TRBV6-1
size: .
D: .
CDR3: CASSEWENEQFF
DNA: TGTGCCAGCAGTGAATGGGAGAATGAGCAGTTCTTC

J: TRBJ1-3
V: TRBV2
size: .
D: .
CDR3: CASSRDSSGNTIYF
DNA: TGTGCCAGCAGTCGCGACAGCTCTGGAAACACCATATATTTT

J: TRBJ1-2
V: TRBV5-1
size: medium-sized
D: TRBD1
CDR3: CASRIRFWTGEGYTF
DNA: TGCGCCAGCAGGATCCGTTTTTGGACAGGGGAAGGCTACACCTTC

J: TRBJ2-1
V: TRBV29-1
size: .
D: .
CDR3: CSVERRGPFNEQFF
DNA: TGCAGCGTTGAAAGGCGGGGGCCTTTCAATGAGCAGTTCTTC

J: TRBJ2-3
V: TRBV12-5
size: .
D: .
CDR3: CASGLVLGGRDTQYF
DNA: TGTGCTAGTGGTTTGGTACTTGGGGGCCGGGATACGCAGTATTTT

J: TRBJ1-1
V: TRBV4-1
size: .
D: .
CDR3: CASSPAGTEAFF
DNA: TGCGCCAGCAGCCCGGCGGGCACTGAAGCTTTCTTT

J: TRBJ2-1
V: TRBV7-8
size: .
D: .
CDR3: CASSRFQGIDEQFF
DNA: TGTGCCAGCAGCCGATTTCAGGGGATCGATGAGCAGTTCTTC

J: TRBJ1-3
V: TRBV6-6
size: .
D: .
CDR3: CASSYLGFSGNTIYF
DNA: TGTGCCAGCAGTTACCTGGGCTTCTCTGGAAACACCATATATTTT

J: TRBJ2-7
V: TRBV4-3
size: few
D: .
CDR3: CASSQVYQSQGYYEQYF
DNA: TGCGCCAGCAGCCAAGTCTATCAGTCGCAGGGGTACTACGAGCAGTACTTC

J: TRBJ2-1
V: TRBV7-9
size: .
D: TRBD1
CDR3: CASSAAGTAMDEQFF
DNA: TGTGCCAGCAGCGCTGCCGGGACAGCCATGGATGAGCAGTTCTTC

J: TRBJ2-1
V: TRBV19
size: .
D: TRBD1
CDR3: CAVRQGNEQFF
DNA: TGTGCCGTCCGACAGGGCAATGAGCAGTTCTTC

J: TRBJ1-1
V: TRBV29-1
size: .
D: .
CDR3: CSVPGVNTEAFF
DNA: TGCAGCGTTCCAGGGGTGAACACTGAAGCTTTCTTT

J: TRBJ1-1
V: TRBV9
size: .
D: TRBD1
CDR3: CASSVTGGGYTEAFF
DNA: TGTGCCAGCAGCGTCACAGGGGGGGGATACACTGAAGCTTTCTTT

J: TRBJ1-6
V: TRBV5-6
size: .
D: .
CDR3: CASTGGLDNSPLHF
DNA: TGTGCCAGCACCGGGGGGCTAGATAATTCACCCCTCCACTTT

J: TRBJ2-3
V: TRBV4-3
size: few
D: TRBD2
CDR3: CASSQMVAGGLTDTQYF
DNA: TGCGCCAGCAGCCAAATGGTAGCGGGGGGACTCACAGATACGCAGTATTTT

J: TRBJ2-7
V: TRBV7-9
size: few
D: TRBD1
CDR3: CASSPSTGIKSYEQYF
DNA: TGTGCCAGCAGTCCCTCGACAGGGATTAAGTCCTACGAGCAGTACTTC

J: TRBJ1-1
V: TRBV27
size: .
D: .
CDR3: CASSSSARLNTEAFF
DNA: TGTGCCAGCAGCTCCTCCGCGCGCCTGAACACTGAAGCTTTCTTT

J: TRBJ2-1
V: TRBV29-1
size: once
D: .
CDR3: CSVPPSGAEQFF
DNA: TGCAGCGTTCCCCCCAGTGGGGCCGAGCAGTTCTTC

J: TRBJ1-5
V: TRBV6-1
size: .
D: .
CDR3: CASSEQGGFYNQPQHF
DNA: TGTGCCAGCAGTGAACAGGGAGGTTTTTACAATCAGCCCCAGCATTTT